Listed below are T cell receptor beta chains from one sample, sequenced in a study of breast tumors, draining lymph nodes, adjacent tissues. TCRdb fed the multiplex PCR reads into MiXCR, producing one record per CDR3 protein. This table has some 150,000 distinct CDR3 sequences, 30% to 35% appearing once. The sequenced sample was axillary lymph node tissue. These TCRs come from a female donor with breast cancer. Some clones in this sample may be carry-over from other donors' samples. CDR3s include the opening cysteine and the closing phenylalanine or tryptophan. A D gene is named only where the DNA matches it firmly. Size values are once, few and many counts, or a class for expanded clones, and some rows have none.

CDR3nt | CDR3aa | d_gene | j_gene | v_gene | abundance
TGTGCCAGCGGCCAAGATACCACCAGCTCCTATAATTCACCCCTCCACTTT | CASGQDTTSSYNSPLHF | . | TRBJ1-6 | TRBV4-2 | .
TGTGCCAGCAGTGGAGGTGGGTCGGGGAACTATGGCTACACCTTC | CASSGGGSGNYGYTF | . | TRBJ1-2 | TRBV6-4 | .
TGTGCCAGCAGCTTGGGGGGGACCCAGTACTTC | CASSLGGTQYF | . | TRBJ2-5 | TRBV5-8 | many
TGTGCCAGACTAGCGGGAGTTTACGAGCAGTACTTC | CARLAGVYEQYF | TRBD2 | TRBJ2-7 | TRBV28 | .
TGCAGTGCTAGAGTCCCGCTCCGGGATCAGCCCCAGCATTTT | CSARVPLRDQPQHF | . | TRBJ1-5 | TRBV20-1 | many
TGTGCCAGCAGACGGACAGACACCGGGGAGCTGTTTTTT | CASRRTDTGELFF | . | TRBJ2-2 | TRBV12-3/TRBV12-4 | many
TGTGCCAGCAGCTTAAACGTGGCAGTCACAGATACGCAGTATTTT | CASSLNVAVTDTQYF | . | TRBJ2-3 | TRBV7-2 | many
TGTGCCAGCAGTCACGTGCAGCGCGGGGAAAAACTGTTTTTT | CASSHVQRGEKLFF | . | TRBJ1-4 | TRBV6-5 | .
TGCGCCAGCAGCCAAGCGATACTTGGCGATGAGCAGTTCTTC | CASSQAILGDEQFF | . | TRBJ2-1 | TRBV4-3 | many
TGTGCCAGTAGTCTGAGGACAGGGCTAGGGGAGACCCAGTACTTC | CASSLRTGLGETQYF | TRBD1 | TRBJ2-5 | TRBV19 | many
TGTGCCAGCAGCCGGACAGGGGAAGCCAAAAACATTCAGTACTTC | CASSRTGEAKNIQYF | TRBD1 | TRBJ2-4 | TRBV7-9 | many
TGTGCCAGTAGTATTGGACTAGCGGGGAGGGAGACCCAGTACTTC | CASSIGLAGRETQYF | TRBD2 | TRBJ2-5 | TRBV19 | .
TGTGCCAGCAGTTGGTCACAGGTCCTTAGGGGGAGCGAGCAGTACTTC | CASSWSQVLRGSEQYF | . | TRBJ2-7 | TRBV6-5 | many
TGCAGTGCTAGCTTGGTCCAAGAGACCCAGTACTTC | CSASLVQETQYF | . | TRBJ2-5 | TRBV20-1 | many
TGCGCCAGCAGCTTGGCGCCTAGCGGGAACACCGGGGAGCTGTTTTTT | CASSLAPSGNTGELFF | TRBD2 | TRBJ2-2 | TRBV5-1 | many
TGTACCAGCAGTCCCCGCGAAGCCACAGATACGCAGTATTTT | CTSSPREATDTQYF | . | TRBJ2-3 | TRBV9 | .
TGTGCCAGCTCGACTGAGCCGGGACACCTGGGGTCCTCCTACAATGAGCAGTTCTTC | CASSTEPGHLGSSYNEQFF | . | TRBJ2-1 | TRBV18 | .
TGTGCCAGCAGTCCGGACGAACAAGAGACCCAGTACTTC | CASSPDEQETQYF | . | TRBJ2-5 | TRBV25-1 | many
TGTGCCTGGGGCCTCGGACTAGCGAAGAGCGGAGAGCAGTTCTTC | CAWGLGLAKSGEQFF | TRBD2 | TRBJ2-1 | TRBV30 | many
TGCAGTGCCAGGAACGGACACAGGTCTACCAATCAGCCCCAGCATTTT | CSARNGHRSTNQPQHF | . | TRBJ1-5 | TRBV20-1 | .
TGTGCCAGCAGTCTCCGGGATAGCGGGCCTAACAATGAGCAGTTCTTC | CASSLRDSGPNNEQFF | TRBD2 | TRBJ2-1 | TRBV6-5 | few
TGCGCCAGCAGCCAAGGATCCTCTGGAAACACCATATATTTT | CASSQGSSGNTIYF | . | TRBJ1-3 | TRBV4-3 | many
TGCAGTGCTAGAATTTCCCCCTCCGGCAATCAGCCCCAGCATTTT | CSARISPSGNQPQHF | . | TRBJ1-5 | TRBV20-1 | many
TGCAGTGCTAGAGTTAGGACTAGCGGGGGACCCCTCGGAGATACGCAGTATTTT | CSARVRTSGGPLGDTQYF | TRBD2 | TRBJ2-3 | TRBV20-1 | many
TGTGCCAGCAGACCCGGAGGATCTAGCACAGATACGCAGTATTTT | CASRPGGSSTDTQYF | . | TRBJ2-3 | TRBV14 | many
TGCGCCAGCAGCCTTGGGACAGGGGAGGGCGAGCAGTACTTC | CASSLGTGEGEQYF | TRBD1 | TRBJ2-7 | TRBV5-1 | .
TGTGCCAGCAGCGTAGGAAGAAAGCAAGAGACCCAGTACTTC | CASSVGRKQETQYF | . | TRBJ2-5 | TRBV9 | many
TGTGCCAGCAGCCGGGCCCCAGGTGGTGTTGGCAGCAATCAGCCCCGGCATTTT | CASSRAPGGVGSNQPRHF | . | TRBJ1-5 | TRBV12-3/TRBV12-4 | .
TGTGCCAGCAGTGACTTTCCAGGGAGGTCACCCCTCCACTTT | CASSDFPGRSPLHF | . | TRBJ1-6 | TRBV6-4 | .
TGTGCCAGCAGGGAGACTAGCGGGAGGGCCGGTGAGCAGTTCTTC | CASRETSGRAGEQFF | TRBD2 | TRBJ2-1 | TRBV6-2/TRBV6-3 | few
TGCAGCGCTTGGGGCGACTATGGCTACACCTTC | CSAWGDYGYTF | . | TRBJ1-2 | TRBV29-1 | once
TGTGCCAGCAGCTTACTTGGACTAGTATATCGAGAGACCCAGTACTTC | CASSLLGLVYRETQYF | TRBD2 | TRBJ2-5 | TRBV11-2 | many
TGTGCCAGCAGCCAGGGGACAGGGGTGAGAGATACGCAGTATTTT | CASSQGTGVRDTQYF | TRBD1 | TRBJ2-3 | TRBV7-9 | .
TGTGCCAGCAGTGAAGGGGGCGGGGGGCCTCGACGGGCCCACTACTTC | CASSEGGGGPRRAHYF | TRBD2 | TRBJ2-5 | TRBV6-1 | many
TGTGCCAGCAGCTATAGCGGGGGAGGGACCCAGTACTTC | CASSYSGGGTQYF | TRBD2 | TRBJ2-5 | TRBV7-9 | .
TGTGCCAGTACCGTTGGGGCAGCGACTTCCTACAATGAGCAGTTCTTC | CASTVGAATSYNEQFF | . | TRBJ2-1 | TRBV19 | many
TGTGCCAGCAGTATCCAGGGGACCAACTATGGCTACACCTTC | CASSIQGTNYGYTF | . | TRBJ1-2 | TRBV6-2/TRBV6-3 | few
TGTGCCAGCATCCTAGCGGGAGAAACCGGGGAGCTGTTTTTT | CASILAGETGELFF | TRBD2 | TRBJ2-2 | TRBV2 | .
TGCAGTGCTAGGGGGGAGAGGGCTAGCTTATATGAGCAGTACTTC | CSARGERASLYEQYF | . | TRBJ2-7 | TRBV20-1 | many
TGTGCCAGCAGTTTAGGGCTTGGCAATCAGCCCCAGCATTTT | CASSLGLGNQPQHF | . | TRBJ1-5 | TRBV27 | .
TGTGCCAGCAGTTTAAATACAGGAGCCAATTCACCCCTCCACTTT | CASSLNTGANSPLHF | . | TRBJ1-6 | TRBV12-3/TRBV12-4 | many
TGTGCCAGCTCAGAGGGGGCGGGGGAGCAGTACTTC | CASSEGAGEQYF | . | TRBJ2-7 | TRBV6-5 | many
TGTGCCAGCAGTTCTACAGGGGCCCCTAGCACAGATACGCAGTATTTT | CASSSTGAPSTDTQYF | TRBD1 | TRBJ2-3 | TRBV7-9 | many
TGTGCCAGCAGCTTGATTAGCGGGGTCAATGAGCAGTTCTTC | CASSLISGVNEQFF | TRBD2 | TRBJ2-1 | TRBV5-4 | many
TGTGCCAGCAGCTTAGAGAGGGAGACCCAGTACTTC | CASSLERETQYF | . | TRBJ2-5 | TRBV7-2 | many
. | CASFYICSARDQGGVTDTQYF | . | TRBJ2-3 | TRBV7-9 | once
TGTGCCAGCAGCTTCGTCGACGCCACCTTC | CASSFVDATF | . | TRBJ1-2 | TRBV5-8 | .
. | CASSFYICSARASGQETQYF | . | TRBJ2-5 | TRBV7-2 | .
TGTGCCAGCAGGGGGACGACAGGGGGTAGCACAGATACGCAGTATTTT | CASRGTTGGSTDTQYF | TRBD1 | TRBJ2-3 | TRBV9 | many
TGTGCCAGCAGGACCTTCAGGGACGGGAATGGCTACACCTTC | CASRTFRDGNGYTF | . | TRBJ1-2 | TRBV6-2/TRBV6-3 | many
TGTGCCAGCAGCGCCAGGACAGGGTTTCGAGAGACCCAGTACTTC | CASSARTGFRETQYF | TRBD1 | TRBJ2-5 | TRBV7-9 | many
TGCGCCAGCAGTGAGTTTAGGGCACGGACAGGGGGCAAAGAGCAGTTCTTC | CASSEFRARTGGKEQFF | TRBD1 | TRBJ2-1 | TRBV10-1 | many
TGTGCCAGCAGCCAAGGCGGGACTAGCGCACAAGAGACCCAGTACTTC | CASSQGGTSAQETQYF | TRBD2 | TRBJ2-5 | TRBV3-1 | many
TGTGCCAGCAGTTTGGGGACAGGCCAGTACTTC | CASSLGTGQYF | TRBD1 | TRBJ2-5 | TRBV28 | many